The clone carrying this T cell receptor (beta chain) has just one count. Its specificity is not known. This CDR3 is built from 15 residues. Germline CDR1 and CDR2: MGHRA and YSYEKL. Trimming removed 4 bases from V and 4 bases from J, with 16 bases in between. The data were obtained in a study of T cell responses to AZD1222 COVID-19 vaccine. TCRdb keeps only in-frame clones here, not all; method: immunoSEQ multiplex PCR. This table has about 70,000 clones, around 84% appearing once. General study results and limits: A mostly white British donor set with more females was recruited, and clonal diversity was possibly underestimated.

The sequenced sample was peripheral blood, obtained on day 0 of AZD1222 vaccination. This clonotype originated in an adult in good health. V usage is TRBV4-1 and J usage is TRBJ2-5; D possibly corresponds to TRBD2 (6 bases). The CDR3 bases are TGCGCCAGCAGCCTTCGGGACTTGGGGGTAGAGACCCAGTACTTC. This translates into CASSLRDLGVETQYF.